The 24 T cell receptor beta chains below all came from one sample that was sequenced in a study of read filtering for tumor transcriptome and immune sequencing. Molecular barcoded adaptors covering alpha/delta and beta/gamma chains were used on roughly 400 ng RNA. TCRdb used MiXCR to reprocess the reads, holding one entry per CDR3 protein. This sample has over 25,000 distinct CDR3 sequences, with roughly an eighth found just once. Material: a population of CD138-negative cells sorted from bone marrow. The receptors stem from a donor at least 40 years old with multiple myeloma.

This clonotype was detected a few times. A much larger clone is a single base away; this may be a read error. The rearrangement joins TRBV18 to TRBJ2-1, with 9 bases aligning to TRBD1. CDR1 is KGHSH and CDR2 is LQKENI in the germline V gene. V was clipped by 3 bases and J by 5 bases; unmatched bases: 2. The CDR3 runs to 14 residues. The CDR3 sequence is CASSPGQGNNEQFF. CDR3 DNA: TGTGCCAGCTCACCGGGACAGGGCAACAATGAGCAGTTCTTC.

With regard to this clonotype: This clone may be a read error of a much larger clone one base away. The chain has TRBV2 and TRBJ2-5, with a weak D call TRBD2 (5 bases). This CDR3 comprises 16 residues. Looked up from germline, CDR1 is SNHLY and CDR2 is FYNNEI. The CDR3 sequence is CAISEGEAHPQETQYF. DNA for the CDR3: TGTGCCATCAGTGAGGGCGAGGCTCACCCCCAAGAGACCCAGTACTTC. Together with reference TRBV2 and TRBJ2-5, the CDR3 gives the full variable domain: EPEVTQTPSHQVTQMGQEVILRCVPISNHLYFYWYRQILGQKVEFLVSFYNNEISEKSEIFDDQFSVERPDGSNFTLKIRSTKLEDSAMYFCAISEGEAHPQETQYFGPGTRLLVL.

Points on this clonotype: A much bigger clone sits one base away, suggesting this may be a read error. V is TRBV7-2 and J is TRBJ1-4; D remains unclear. This CDR3 spans 15 amino acids. Germline values: CDR1 SGHTA, CDR2 FQGNSA. The CDR3: CASGQGRPTNEKLCF. Here the CDR3 DNA reads TGTGCCAGCGGCCAAGGACGGCCAACTAATGAAAAACTGTGTTTT.

Ten or more counts support this clonotype. The chain is built from TRBV5-1 and TRBJ2-7; TRBD2 might be the D (6 bases). CDR3 length: 14 amino acids. From germline, CDR1 is SGHRS and CDR2 YFSETQ. V lost 1 base and J lost 1, with 9 bases in between. The DNA for the CDR3 is TGCGCCAGCAGCTTGAGGGACTTTTCCTACGAGCAGTACTTC. This sequence encodes CASSLRDFSYEQYF.

By share of the sample, this clonotype is medium-sized (0.01 to 0.1%). This chain connects TRBV28 to TRBJ2-3; D possibly corresponds to TRBD2 (5 bases). Trimming took off 2 bases at V and 1 base at J, with 10 bases between the two ends. Germline CDR1 reads MDHEN; CDR2 reads SYDVKM. The CDR3 is made up of 15 amino acids. CDR3 in amino acids: CASSLGDGGTDTQYF. The CDR3 bases are TGTGCCAGCAGTTTAGGTGACGGGGGCACAGATACGCAGTATTTT.

In the case of this clonotype: A read error may account for a junction end that differs from germline. In nucleotides, the CDR3 is TGTGCCAGTTGCCGACATGGGAATTCCTACGAGCAGTATTTC. Protein: CASCRHGNSYEQYF. The chain employs TRBV19 and TRBJ2-7; D not certain. Per germline, CDR1 LNHDA and CDR2 SQIVND (reference sequence). This CDR3 has 14 residues.

This clonotype was found many times. The rearrangement links TRBV2 to TRBJ2-5, with D possibly TRBD2 on 6 matching bases. The CDR3 is 12 amino acids. Trimming cost V 7 bases and J 4 bases, with 10 bases left between them. CDR1 and CDR2 (germline): SNHLY, FYNNEI. This CDR3 is CASNPGVETQYF. The CDR3 coding sequence is TGTGCCAGCAATCCGGGAGTAGAGACCCAGTACTTC.

The chain employs TRBV18 and TRBJ2-3; TRBD1 matches at 9 bases. CDR1 KGHSH and CDR2 LQKENI come from the germline V gene. This CDR3 is built from 16 residues. J lost 4 bases, V lost 6 bases, and 11 bases had no gene match. In DNA, the CDR3 is TGTGCCAGCTCCGTACGCCAGGGACAGGGATCAGATACGCAGTATTTT. Its translation is CASSVRQGQGSDTQYF.

This clonotype was observed at least ten times. The chain joins TRBV19 to TRBJ2-3; the match to TRBD1 covers 9 bases. CDR3 length equals 14 residues. V gave up 6 bases and J gave up 4 bases; unmatched junction bases: 5. CDR1 is LNHDA and CDR2 is SQIVND in the germline V gene (reference sequence). The CDR3 sequence is CASSPTGGADTQYF. CDR3 nucleotide sequence: TGTGCCAGTAGCCCGACAGGGGGAGCAGATACGCAGTATTTT.

This clonotype was detected ten times or more. The V gene is TRBV2, the J gene TRBJ2-7; 14 bases fit TRBD2. The CDR3 loop spans 19 amino acids. The trim removed 6 bases at V and 2 bases at J, leaving 15 bases unmatched. CDR1 is SNHLY, CDR2 FYNNEI, per germline. CDR3 DNA: TGTGCCAGCAGCGCCGGGACTAGCGGGAGACCGGACCATCCCTACGAGCAGTACTTC. Encoded protein: CASSAGTSGRPDHPYEQYF. The full variable domain, completed using reference TRBV2 and TRBJ2-7, is EPEVTQTPSHQVTQMGQEVILRCVPISNHLYFYWYRQILGQKVEFLVSFYNNEISEKSEIFDDQFSVERPDGSNFTLKIRSTKLEDSAMYFCASSAGTSGRPDHPYEQYFGPGTRLTVT.

This clonotype was detected only a few times. This may arise from a read error, as a much more abundant clone is one base away. The chain recombines TRBV14 with TRBJ1-2; D is unresolved. The CDR3 contains 17 residues. Germline CDR1 SGHDN, CDR2 FVKESK. Trimming left V 5 bases short and J 4 bases short, with 23 bases between. CDR3 coding DNA: TGTGCCAGCAGCACAAGCGGCACTGACGCTATCTTCTATGGCTACACCTTC. It translates to CASSTSGTDAIFYGYTF.

There are many counts of this clonotype. The V gene is TRBV11-2, the J gene TRBJ2-2, with TRBD2 matching over 11 bases. V dropped 4 bases and J dropped 3; count of bases not matched to a gene: 4. Germline-derived CDR1 and CDR2 are SGHAT and FQNNGV. This CDR3 is 16 amino acids long. The DNA of the CDR3 is TGTGCCAGCAGCTCCCGACTAGCGGGATACACCGGGGAGCTGTTTTTT. Translating gives CASSSRLAGYTGELFF.

In its sample, this clonotype was seen many times. The chain links TRBV15 to TRBJ1-1; 8 bases line up with TRBD1. The germline CDR1 and CDR2 sequences are LNHNV and YYDKDF (reference sequence). J was trimmed by 1 base and V by 3 bases; bases with no gene match: 4. The CDR3 has 15 amino acids. The CDR3 coding sequence is TGTGCCACCAGCAGGCCCGGGACAGGGAACACTGAAGCTTTCTTT. Translated: CATSRPGTGNTEAFF.

In the case of this clonotype: Just one base apart from a much larger clone, this may be a read error. The V and J genes are TRBV6-2 or TRBV6-3 and TRBJ1-2; 7 nucleotides align to TRBD1. Germline V CDR1 and CDR2: MNHEY, SVGEGT. Trimming took 10 bases from V and 7 from J; bases not matched to a gene: 9. The CDR3 contains 12 residues. The DNA for the CDR3 is TGTGCCACTACGGACAGGAGGTGTGGCTACACCTTC. Its translation: CATTDRRCGYTF.

On this clonotype: This likely reflects a read error, since a far larger clone is one base away. CDR3 residues: CASSLAGTSGLGYDEQFF. The CDR3, as DNA: TGTGCCAGCAGCTTAGCCGGGACTAGCGGGTTGGGGTACGATGAGCAGTTCTTC. V and J are TRBV7-6 and TRBJ2-1; 12 nucleotides align to TRBD2. The length of the CDR3 is 18 residues. Per germline, CDR1 SGHVS and CDR2 FNYEAQ. The V gene end was trimmed by 0 bases and the J gene end by 8 bases; junction bases not matched to a gene: 11.

This clonotype was recorded many times. The rearrangement uses TRBV2 and TRBJ1-4; TRBD1 aligns across 7 bases. Looked up from germline, CDR1 is SNHLY and CDR2 is FYNNEI. Trimming cost V 5 bases and J 3 bases; bases outside gene matches: 6. The CDR3 loop spans 15 amino acids. DNA for the CDR3: TGTGCCAGCAGTTATAGGGGACAGCCTAATGAAAAACTGTTTTTT. Amino acid sequence: CASSYRGQPNEKLFF.

This clonotype was detected ten times or more. V and J are TRBV3-1 and TRBJ2-7; no clear D. The V end was cut by 5 bases, the J end by 2 bases, with 7 bases between. CDR1 LGHDT and CDR2 YNNKEL come from the germline V gene (reference sequence). CDR3 length: 12 amino acids. The CDR3 nucleotides are TGTGCCAGCAGCGTCTCCCCCTACGAGCAGTACTTC. This encodes CASSVSPYEQYF.

The chain uses TRBV12-3 or TRBV12-4 and TRBJ1-2; no reliable D call. Between the trimmed V and J ends, which lost 5 bases and 8 bases, there was a span of 6 bases. This CDR3 has 10 amino acids. CDR3 sequence (DNA): TGTGCCAGCAGTGTATGGGGCTACACCTTC. Translation gives CASSVWGYTF.

A word on this clonotype: Given a far larger clone just one base away, this is likely a sequencing read error. The chain employs TRBV6-6 and TRBJ2-1; possibly TRBD2 for D (5 bases). Germline loops: CDR1 MNHNY, CDR2 SVGAGI (reference sequence). The CDR3 totals 12 residues. CDR3 nucleotides: TGTGACAGCAGCGAAGGACTTGGCTACGAGTTCTTC. Amino acid sequence: CDSSEGLGYEFF.

This clonotype was detected many times. The chain is built from TRBV12-3 or TRBV12-4 and TRBJ1-2; D is unclear. The CDR3 has 13 residues. Trimming removed 5 bases from V and 8 bases from J, with 15 bases in between. The chain's CDR3 is CASSPTRGPGYTF. In DNA, the CDR3 is TGTGCCAGCAGTCCGACAAGAGGCCCAGGCTACACCTTC.

The V gene is TRBV5-1, the J gene TRBJ2-1; TRBD2 matches 9 bases. Per the germline V gene, CDR1 is SGHRS and CDR2 is YFSETQ. The CDR3 is made up of 14 amino acids. The J segment lost 6 bases and the V segment lost 2 bases, leaving 3 bases of the junction unmatched. The CDR3 is CASSLAGGPNEQFF. The CDR3 coding sequence is TGCGCCAGCAGCTTAGCGGGAGGTCCCAATGAGCAGTTCTTC.

This clonotype was seen repeatedly, ten times or more. The chain carries TRBV20-1 and TRBJ2-5, with 11 bases lining up with TRBD2. The ends lost 2 bases at V and 3 bases at J; junction bases unmatched: 8. Germline V lookup: CDR1 DFQATT, CDR2 SNEGSKA (reference sequence). This CDR3 has 16 amino acids. CDR3 nucleotide sequence: TGCAGTGCTAGACTCCCCATGGGACTAGCGGAAGAGACCCAGTACTTC. The encoded protein is CSARLPMGLAEETQYF.

This clonotype was detected many times. Here the CDR3 DNA reads TGCAGTGCTAGTGGACGCGGGAGGGCCTACGAGCAGTACTTC. Protein product: CSASGRGRAYEQYF. V usage is TRBV20-1 and J usage is TRBJ2-7, with 9 bases lining up with TRBD2. The junction had 5 bases not matched to a gene; V was cut back by 3 bases and J by 2 bases. The germline gives CDR1 DFQATT, CDR2 SNEGSKA (reference sequence). This CDR3 has 14 amino acids.

This clonotype has at least ten counts. The genes are TRBV6-6 and TRBJ2-7; either TRBD1 or TRBD2 may fit D (5 bases each). This CDR3 comprises 15 residues. Germline V gene lookup returns CDR1 MNHNY and CDR2 SVGAGI (reference sequence). V was cut by 4 bases and J by 1 base, with 14 bases left in between. CDR3 region: CASSSGFWGSYEQYF. The CDR3 nucleotides are TGTGCCAGCAGTTCAGGGTTCTGGGGGTCCTACGAGCAGTACTTC.